The TCR beta chain described here comes from a study of T cell responses to AZD1222 COVID-19 vaccine. Comments on this clone: The antigen is unknown.

Per germline, CDR1 MDHEN and CDR2 SYDVKM. Trimming pared 8 bases from V and 4 bases from J, leaving 11 bases between. The CDR3 loop spans 12 amino acids. Second-dose timings of about 4 or about 12 weeks were pooled. Sequencing was performed with immunoSEQ multiplex PCR; in TCRdb, only in-frame clones are kept and a portion is missing. The sample lists some 200,000 clones, roughly 92% occurring once. Findings of the study overall: The study identified only five or six AZD1222 recipients as seropositive at baseline. Clonal diversity may have been underestimated, and the donors were mostly white British, with more females than males. Spike-specific TCR breadth and depth both grew after two AZD1222 doses.

Sequencing used peripheral blood, obtained 28 days after the second AZD1222 dose. This rearrangement joins TRBV28 to TRBJ1-2, with a tentative D call TRBD1 (5 bases). This sequence originates from an adult who received the AZD1222 COVID-19 vaccine. As DNA, the CDR3 is TGTGCCAGCCGCAGGGAGAGCTATGGCTACACCTTC. Translating it yields CASRRESYGYTF.